This T cell receptor beta chain was identified during a study of blood T cell repertoires in COVID-19. Sequenced by immunoSEQ multiplex PCR; TCRdb stores in-frame clones only, minus some. The sample has approximately 220,000 clones, around 80% seen once; the top ten hold 8.2%. V gave up 7 bases and J gave up 2 bases; unmatched junction bases: 14. Looked up from germline, CDR1 is SGHAT and CDR2 is FQNNGV. CDR3 length: 18 amino acids. The sample taken for sequencing was peripheral blood. The receptor was derived from a woman aged 50 to 60 with acute or convalescent COVID-19. The chain carries TRBV11-2 and TRBJ2-6, with 7 bases matching TRBD1. The CDR3 loop is CASTINIGTVAGANVLTF. Written as DNA, the CDR3 is TGTGCCAGCACCATAAACATCGGGACAGTCGCTGGGGCCAACGTCCTGACTTTC.